The clone carrying this T cell receptor (beta chain) was seen a single time. The CDR3 loop spans 17 amino acids. The assay was immunoSEQ multiplex PCR, and TCRdb's table has in-frame clones only and misses some. Of around 50,000 clones detected, just over 90% appear once; the ten largest clones hold around 1%. These data originate in a study of blood T cell repertoires in COVID-19. Patients at the Seattle site were enrolled during active infection and followed longitudinally. The sequence was collected from a man aged 60 to 69 with COVID-19, enrolled during active disease. The chain carries TRBV7-5 and TRBJ2-3; the table's D gene call, TRBD1, was not cross checked with the DNA. TRBV7-5 is an annotated pseudogene. Specimen: peripheral blood. This CDR3 is CARSPHPGQDRTDTQYF. In DNA, the CDR3 is TGTGCCAGAAGCCCCCACCCCGGACAGGACCGCACAGATACGCAGTATTTT.